The T cell receptor beta chain under discussion was sequenced for a study of T cell repertoires in cytomegalovirus infection. For the study at large: CMV infection plus the matching HLA type was flagged by public TCR beta signatures.

In its sample, this clonotype was seen a few times. The antigen is not known. Findings and caveats of the study: Public TCR beta family frequency separated CMV-and-HLA carriers, including in an independent cohort. Ex vivo responses were dominated by HLA-C-restricted CMV-specific TCR beta clonotypes.

MiXCR, applied by TCRdb to the reads, yields one record per CDR3 protein. The data show about 130,000 distinct CDR3 sequences, roughly a quarter seen once. V shed 6 bases and J shed 9 bases, with 21 bases lying between them. There are 15 residues in the CDR3. From germline, CDR1 is MNHNS and CDR2 SASEGT. V is TRBV6-1 and J is TRBJ1-5, with no clear D. The TCR was taken from a human donor in good health (CMV status not recorded). Some clones in this sample may be carry-over from other donors' samples. Sequencing was performed on PBMCs, sequenced either directly or after in vitro stimulation (not recorded which). CDR3 nucleotide sequence: TGTGCCAGCAGCGAAACTCCGGGCCCACATGGGCCCCAGCATTTT. This codes for CASSETPGPHGPQHF.